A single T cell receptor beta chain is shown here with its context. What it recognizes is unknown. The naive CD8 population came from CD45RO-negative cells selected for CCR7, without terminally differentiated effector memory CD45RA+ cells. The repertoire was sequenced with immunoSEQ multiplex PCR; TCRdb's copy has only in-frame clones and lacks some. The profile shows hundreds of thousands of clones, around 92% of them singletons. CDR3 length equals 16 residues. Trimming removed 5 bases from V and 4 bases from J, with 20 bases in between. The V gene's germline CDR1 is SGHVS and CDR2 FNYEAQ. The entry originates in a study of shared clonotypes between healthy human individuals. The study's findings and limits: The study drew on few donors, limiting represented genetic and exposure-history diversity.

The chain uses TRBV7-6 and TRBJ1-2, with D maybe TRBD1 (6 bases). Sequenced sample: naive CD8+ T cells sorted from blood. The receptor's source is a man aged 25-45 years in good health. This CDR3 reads CASSQEATGSLYGYTF. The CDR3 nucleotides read TGTGCCAGCAGCCAAGAGGCTACAGGGTCCCTCTATGGCTACACCTTC.